This T cell receptor (beta chain) comes out of a study of cytomegalovirus exposure and HLA in healthy donors. Study in general: Earlier, 110 million or so unique TCR beta sequences were recovered from approximately 180 million T cells by an analysis.

The study's findings and limits: Fewer N-insertions than the approximately 680-donor mean were reportedly shown by an Asian-associated ancestry cluster in a later analysis.

Vbeta (60) and Jbeta (13) primers were used in the PCR. The repertoire was sequenced with immunoSEQ multiplex PCR; TCRdb's copy has only in-frame clones and lacks some. The table lists about 140,000 clones, under 80% of them singletons. The V and J ends lost 11 bases and 0 bases, in that order; junction bases with no gene match: 7. CDR1 and CDR2 (germline): SNHLY, FYNNEI. The CDR3 extends over 15 amino acids. On this clone: Its specificity is unknown.

The receptor's source is a woman between 45 and 60 years old in good health and CMV-seropositive. J is TRBJ2-1 and V is TRBV2; the match to TRBD1 covers 10 bases. What was sequenced was PBMCs. The CDR3 nucleotides read TGTGCCCTCCGGGACAGGGGCAGCTCCTACAATGAGCAGTTCTTC. It yields the protein CALRDRGSSYNEQFF.